These T cell receptor beta chains were read from a single sample in a study of cytomegalovirus exposure and HLA in healthy donors. The data were produced by immunoSEQ multiplex PCR, yet TCRdb's version contains in-frame clones alone and is incomplete. The table lists under 200,000 clones, around nine tenths of them singletons. Material: PBMCs. These receptors originate from a woman in her 30s in good health and CMV-seronegative. The CDR3 runs from the conserved cysteine through the conserved F or W. A D gene is named only where the DNA matches it firmly. For some rows the clone size is stated as once, few or many, or as a class when expanded; others skip it.

D	V	J	size	DNA	CDR3
TRBD1	TRBV5-1	TRBJ2-3	NA	TGCGCCAGCAGCTTGGCGACAGGGGTAACAGATACGCAGTATTTT	CASSLATGVTDTQYF
NA	TRBV5-8	TRBJ2-1	NA	TGTGCCAGCAGCTTGATTACAAGCTCCTACAATGAGCAGTTCTTC	CASSLITSSYNEQFF
TRBD2	TRBV27	TRBJ2-3	NA	TGTGCCAGCAGTAGCGGGAGGGTTGCAGATACGCAGTATTTT	CASSSGRVADTQYF
TRBD2	TRBV5-1	TRBJ2-7	NA	TGCGCCAGCAGCTTGGGGACTAGCGAGCTAACCTACGAGCAGTACTTC	CASSLGTSELTYEQYF
NA	TRBV18	TRBJ1-3	NA	TGTGCCAGCTCACCTGCCCCGAGGGAGGCAAACACCATATATTTT	CASSPAPREANTIYF
NA	TRBV27	TRBJ2-7	NA	TGTGCCACTCCCCCCCCCGGGAAAAGCTCCTACGAGCAGTACTTC	CATPPPGKSSYEQYF
NA	TRBV7-6	TRBJ2-5	NA	TGTGCCAGCAGCTTAGCGACCCCCCGGGAGCAGTACTTC	CASSLATPREQYF
TRBD1	TRBV13	TRBJ1-2	NA	TGTGCCAGCAGCTTAGGGAGGGGACAGGCACCTTATGGCTACACCTTC	CASSLGRGQAPYGYTF
TRBD1	TRBV27	TRBJ2-7	NA	TGTGCCAGCAGTCGGGGACAGGGAACCTACGAGCAGTACTTC	CASSRGQGTYEQYF
NA	TRBV28	TRBJ2-1	NA	TGTGCCAGCATGAAGCCCCCCCATGAGCAGTTCTTC	CASMKPPHEQFF
TRBD2	TRBV6-5	TRBJ2-3	NA	TGTGCCAGCAGTTCTCCGACTAGCCGCCCAGATACGCAGTATTTT	CASSSPTSRPDTQYF
TRBD2	TRBV7-6	TRBJ2-1	NA	TGTGCCAGCAGCTTGGGACTAGCGGGAGGGAGCTCCTACAATGAGCAGTTCTTC	CASSLGLAGGSSYNEQFF
TRBD1	TRBV7-9	TRBJ2-3	few	TGTGCCAGCAGCTTGGGACAGGGGACTACAGATACGCAGTATTTT	CASSLGQGTTDTQYF
NA	TRBV5-4	TRBJ1-1	NA	TGTGCCAGCAGCCCAGGCGGGCAGCACACTGAAGCTTTCTTT	CASSPGGQHTEAFF
NA	TRBV19	TRBJ1-1	NA	TGTGCCAGTAGTATAGTGGACTTGAACACTGAAGCTTTCTTT	CASSIVDLNTEAFF
NA	TRBV9	TRBJ2-6	NA	TGTGCCAGCAGCCCGGGAGCCACAGCTGGGGCCAACGTCCTGACTTTC	CASSPGATAGANVLTF
NA	TRBV5-1	TRBJ2-5	few	TGCGCCAGCAGCGGCGGGACCGCTGGTGTGGAGACCCAGTACTTC	CASSGGTAGVETQYF
TRBD2	TRBV18	TRBJ2-5	NA	TGTGCCAGCTCACCACGTCTTGCCGGACTAGCGGGAGCGGGTGAGCAGTACTTC	CASSPRLAGLAGAGEQYF
NA	TRBV7-2	TRBJ2-7	NA	TGTGCCAGCAGCTTGTTCGGGTCCCCCTACGAGCAGTACTTC	CASSLFGSPYEQYF
NA	TRBV5-4	TRBJ2-7	NA	TGTGCCAGCAGCCTTCGGGGGTCCGACGAGCAGTACTTC	CASSLRGSDEQYF
NA	TRBV6-6	TRBJ1-2	few	TGTGCCAGCACCCCGGCGGTGGGGCCCTATGGCTACACCTTC	CASTPAVGPYGYTF
TRBD1	TRBV2	TRBJ2-1	few	TGTGCCAGCAGTGAAGCCGGGACAGGGGCCTACAATGAGCAGTTCTTC	CASSEAGTGAYNEQFF
NA	TRBV7-8	TRBJ2-5	NA	TGTGCCAGCAGCCCCGGGGGTCACAGAGGGACCCAGTACTTC	CASSPGGHRGTQYF
TRBD1	TRBV6-6	TRBJ2-7	NA	TGTGCCAGCAGTAGTCTCGGGACAGGGACCTCCTACGAGCAGTACTTC	CASSSLGTGTSYEQYF
TRBD2	TRBV6-1	TRBJ2-7	NA	TGTGCCAGCAGTCAGATAGCGGGAGGGACCTACGAGCAGTACTTC	CASSQIAGGTYEQYF
TRBD2	TRBV28	TRBJ2-3	NA	TGTGCCAGCAGTTATCCAGCGGGAGGCCGAGGCACAGATACGCAGTATTTT	CASSYPAGGRGTDTQYF
TRBD1	TRBV5-4	TRBJ1-2	once	TGTGCCAGCAGGCAAGGACAGGGGAATGGCTACACCTTC	CASRQGQGNGYTF
NA	TRBV4-1	TRBJ2-5	NA	TGCGCCAGCAGCCGGGGGGACAGCGGCCAAGAGACCCAGTACTTC	CASSRGDSGQETQYF
NA	TRBV7-9	TRBJ2-7	NA	TGTGCCAGCAGCGCGGGACGGAACTACGAGCAGTACTTC	CASSAGRNYEQYF
NA	TRBV2	TRBJ2-5	NA	TGTGCCAGCAGTGCTCGGGACAAGCAAGAGACCCAGTACTTC	CASSARDKQETQYF
TRBD2	TRBV5-1	TRBJ2-5	once	TGCGCCAGCAGCTTGCTTCCCTCTAGCGGGACCGGGGAGACCCAGTACTTC	CASSLLPSSGTGETQYF
NA	TRBV28	TRBJ1-2	NA	TGTGCCAGCAGCGGGTCAGTCAAGCTCTATGGCTACACCTTC	CASSGSVKLYGYTF
NA	TRBV9	TRBJ2-5	NA	TGTGCCAGCAGCGTTTCTTCGAGAGAGACCCAGTACTTC	CASSVSSRETQYF
NA	TRBV27	TRBJ1-4	NA	TGTGCCAGCAGTCCCCTTTTCGGGGAAAAACTGTTTTTT	CASSPLFGEKLFF
NA	TRBV27	TRBJ1-2	NA	TGTGCCAGCAGTACCGCTGGGGCCGGCTATGGCTACACCTTC	CASSTAGAGYGYTF
NA	TRBV6-4	TRBJ1-1	NA	TGTGCCAGCAGTATTGACATCCGCACGGAAGCTTTCTTT	CASSIDIRTEAFF
NA	TRBV29-1	TRBJ2-7	NA	TGCAGCGTTGAAGCACAGGCCGGGTCCGAGCAGTACTTC	CSVEAQAGSEQYF
NA	TRBV10-2	TRBJ2-3	NA	TGCGCCAGCAGTGTAAAAGATACGCAGTATTTT	CASSVKDTQYF
NA	TRBV18	TRBJ2-7	NA	TGTGCCAGCTCACCGGGGGGCTACGAGCAGTACTTC	CASSPGGYEQYF
NA	TRBV11-1	TRBJ2-3	NA	TGTGCCAGCAGCTTAGCGGTGGCGGACACAGATACGCAGTATTTT	CASSLAVADTDTQYF
TRBD2	TRBV27	TRBJ2-7	NA	TGTGCCAGCAGTTTATCGGGGGGGAGCACCTACGAGCAGTACTTC	CASSLSGGSTYEQYF
TRBD2	TRBV7-3	TRBJ2-3	NA	TGTGCCAGCCAAGCGGGACTCACAGATACGCAGTATTTT	CASQAGLTDTQYF
NA	TRBV7-6	TRBJ2-5	NA	TGTGCCAGCAGCTTAGCGTACGGGGAAGGGGGAGAGACCCAGTACTTC	CASSLAYGEGGETQYF
NA	TRBV27	TRBJ2-3	NA	TGTGCCAGCAGTCTCGGGGGGCGGAGTACAGATACGCAGTATTTT	CASSLGGRSTDTQYF
NA	TRBV2	TRBJ1-2	NA	TGTGCCACCGCCATCGGACAGCTCGGACGAGACTTC	CATAIGQLGRDF
NA	TRBV19	TRBJ1-1	few	TGTGCCAGTAGTATTACAGGGAACACTGAAGCTTTCTTT	CASSITGNTEAFF
TRBD1	TRBV10-3	TRBJ2-3	NA	TGTGCCATCAGTGCTGGGACAGGGGGCACAGATACGCAGTATTTT	CAISAGTGGTDTQYF
TRBD2	TRBV4-2	TRBJ2-1	once	TGTGCCAGCAGCCTCCACCGGACTAGCGGCGCCTACAATGAGCAGTTCTTC	CASSLHRTSGAYNEQFF